This section outlines one T cell receptor beta chain sequence together with its context. No antigen is known for it. The CDR3 length is 15 residues. Germline loops: CDR1 LGHNA, CDR2 YSLEER. V gave up 0 bases and J gave up 4 bases; unmatched junction bases: 2. This sample is drawn from a study of cytomegalovirus exposure and HLA in healthy donors. Study at large: Unique TCRs from HLA-typed donors, around 93 million of them, were held in an early data release. Whole-study findings and limits: CMV serostatus alone was available as immune exposure information.

13 Jbeta primers and 60 Vbeta primers were used for the PCR. Only in-frame clones appear in the TCRdb table, and some are missing; sequencing was by immunoSEQ multiplex PCR. The sample has about 100,000 clones; around 75% are singletons. The J gene is TRBJ2-7, the V gene TRBV4-3; 11 nucleotides align to TRBD2. This TCR derives from a woman aged 18-29 years in good health and CMV-seropositive. Specimen: PBMCs. The CDR3 coding sequence is TGCGCCAGCAGCCAAGATCCTAGCGGGAGGTACGAGCAGTACTTC. Its translation: CASSQDPSGRYEQYF.